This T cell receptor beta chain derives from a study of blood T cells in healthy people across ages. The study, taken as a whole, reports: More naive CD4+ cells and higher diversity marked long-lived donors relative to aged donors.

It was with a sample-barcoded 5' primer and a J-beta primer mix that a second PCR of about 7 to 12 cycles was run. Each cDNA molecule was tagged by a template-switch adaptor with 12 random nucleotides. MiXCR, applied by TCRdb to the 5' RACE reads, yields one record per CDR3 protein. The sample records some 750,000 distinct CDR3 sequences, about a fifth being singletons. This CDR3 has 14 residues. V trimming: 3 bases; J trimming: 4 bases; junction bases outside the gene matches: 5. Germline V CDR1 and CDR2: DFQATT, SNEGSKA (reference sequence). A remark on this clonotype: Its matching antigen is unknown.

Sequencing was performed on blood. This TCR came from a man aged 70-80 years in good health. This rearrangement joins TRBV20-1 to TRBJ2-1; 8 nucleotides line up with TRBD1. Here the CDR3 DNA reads TGCAGTGCTAGTGGACAGGGCCTATACAATGAGCAGTTCTTC. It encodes CSASGQGLYNEQFF.